Each of the 27 T cell receptor beta chains below was sequenced from the same sample in a study of shared clonotypes between healthy human individuals. The protocol was immunoSEQ multiplex PCR, while the TCRdb copy is restricted to in-frame clones and leaves out a portion. Of 1,400,000 or so clones listed, 98% are singletons. Sequenced: naive CD4+ T cells sorted from blood. Subset given: CD45RA+ positively selected. The receptors stem from a man aged 25-45 years in good health.

This chain connects TRBV18 to TRBJ2-2; D is perhaps TRBD2 (6 bases). The CDR3 is 18 residues long. Germline CDR1 KGHSH, CDR2 LQKENI. Trimming left V 6 bases short and J 0 bases short, with 20 bases between. The CDR3 here is CASSLRQRATPNTGELFF. In nucleotides, the CDR3 is TGTGCCAGCTCCCTCCGGCAGCGGGCCACCCCGAACACCGGGGAGCTGTTTTTT.

This chain uses TRBV7-6 with TRBJ2-2; D is undetermined. Germline V CDR1 and CDR2: SGHVS, FNYEAQ. The CDR3 covers 14 residues. Trimming removed 5 bases from V and 6 bases from J, with 13 bases in between. CDR3 DNA: TGTGCCAGCAGCAACGCACCTTTGCCCGGGGAGCTGTTTTTT. Protein product: CASSNAPLPGELFF.

CDR3 sequence (DNA): TGTGCCAGCTCACCTGTTTTCGCGAAACCTCTTTACAATGAGCAGTTCTTC. Translating it yields CASSPVFAKPLYNEQFF. V gene TRBV18 combines with J gene TRBJ2-1, with no clear D. This CDR3 spans 17 amino acids. Trimming took off 3 bases at V and 4 bases at J, with 19 bases between the two ends. Germline CDR1 KGHSH, CDR2 LQKENI. The complete variable domain, with remaining parts taken from reference TRBV18 and TRBJ2-1, reads NAGVMQNPRHLVRRRGQEARLRCSPMKGHSHVYWYRQLPEEGLKFMVYLQKENIIDESGMPKERFSAEFPKEGPSILRIQQVVRGDSAAYFCASSPVFAKPLYNEQFFGPGTRLTVL.

The chain employs TRBV13 and TRBJ2-7, with 8 nucleotides matching TRBD1. The J segment lost 5 bases and the V segment lost 3 bases, leaving 6 bases of the junction unmatched. The CDR3 contains 14 residues. In germline, CDR1 is PRHDT, CDR2 FYEKMQ (reference sequence). CDR3 sequence: CASSLGRGLDEQYF. As DNA, the CDR3 is TGTGCCAGCAGCTTGGGCAGGGGGCTTGACGAGCAGTACTTC. Full variable domain (missing parts from reference TRBV13 and TRBJ2-7): AAGVIQSPRHLIKEKRETATLKCYPIPRHDTVYWYQQGPGQDPQFLISFYEKMQSDKGSIPDRFSAQQFSDYHSELNMSSLELGDSALYFCASSLGRGLDEQYFGPGTRLTVT.

This rearrangement joins TRBV5-4 to TRBJ2-2, with 7 nucleotides matching TRBD1. V dropped 5 bases and J dropped 7; count of bases not matched to a gene: 11. The CDR3 extends over 15 amino acids. The V gene's germline CDR1 is SGHNT and CDR2 YYREEE (reference sequence). CDR3 loop: CASRTNRGSVGELFF. The CDR3 coding sequence is TGTGCCAGCAGAACGAACAGGGGATCCGTCGGGGAGCTGTTTTTT. The full variable domain, rest sourced from reference TRBV5-4 and TRBJ2-2, is ETGVTQSPTHLIKTRGQQVTLRCSSQSGHNTVSWYQQALGQGPQFIFQYYREEENGRGNFPPRFSGLQFPNYSSELNVNALELDDSALYLCASRTNRGSVGELFFGEGSRLTVL.

CDR3 protein: CASSRQTGTDYEQYF. In DNA, the CDR3 is TGCGCCAGCAGCCGTCAGACAGGGACAGACTACGAGCAGTACTTC. The chain employs TRBV4-3 and TRBJ2-7; the match to TRBD1 covers 7 bases. This CDR3 has 15 residues. Trimming at V came to 4 bases and at J to 3 bases, leaving 9 bases not matched to a gene. The germline gives CDR1 LGHNA, CDR2 YSLEER.

This CDR3 reads CASSLGPADGYEQYF. CDR3 DNA sequence: TGCGCCAGCAGCCTTGGGCCTGCGGACGGTTACGAGCAGTACTTC. The chain combines TRBV5-1 with TRBJ2-7; no definite D call. The CDR3 has 15 residues. Trimming left V 4 bases short and J 4 bases short, with 18 bases between. Germline V CDR1 and CDR2: SGHRS, YFSETQ.

This sequence joins TRBV28 and TRBJ2-7; 7 bases match TRBD1. This CDR3 region has 11 residues. V shed 6 bases and J 9 bases; nucleotides not matched to a gene: 5. Germline CDR1 and CDR2: MDHEN and SYDVKM. The CDR3 DNA is TGTGCCAGCAGCCAACCAGGGGGGCAGTACTTC. Protein: CASSQPGGQYF.

The CDR3 bases are TGTGCCAGCAGTTACCCCAGGACTAGCGGTTACGAGCAGTACTTC. Translation gives CASSYPRTSGYEQYF. The chain couples TRBV6-5 to TRBJ2-7; TRBD2 aligns across 10 bases. CDR1 MNHEY and CDR2 SVGAGI come from the germline V gene. This CDR3 has 15 amino acids. J gave up 4 bases and V 2 bases, and 5 bases lay outside the gene matches.

This CDR3 reads CASSLPGLAASYEQYF. CDR3 bases: TGTGCCAGTAGTCTTCCGGGACTAGCGGCGTCCTACGAGCAGTACTTC. The rearrangement links TRBV19 to TRBJ2-7, with 11 bases identical to TRBD2. J was trimmed by 1 base and V by 5 bases; bases with no gene match: 7. The length of the CDR3 is 16 residues. Germline CDR1 LNHDA, CDR2 SQIVND (reference sequence). Drawing the rest from reference TRBV19 and TRBJ2-7, the complete variable domain is DGGITQSPKYLFRKEGQNVTLSCEQNLNHDAMYWYRQDPGQGLRLIYYSQIVNDFQKGDIAEGYSVSREKKESFPLTVTSAQKNPTAFYLCASSLPGLAASYEQYFGPGTRLTVT.

The rearrangement joins TRBV29-1 to TRBJ2-7; TRBD1 might be the D (6 bases). CDR1 and CDR2 (germline): SQVTM, ANQGSEA. This CDR3 spans 15 amino acids. Trimming pared 7 bases from V and 3 bases from J, leaving 22 bases between. The CDR3 DNA is TGCAGCGCTCTATTAGGGCAGGGGCTCTTCTACGAGCAGTACTTC. Protein sequence: CSALLGQGLFYEQYF.

This clone was observed once. V and J are TRBV5-1 and TRBJ2-4, with D tentatively TRBD1 (5 bases). Trimming removed 4 bases from V and 8 bases from J, with 19 bases in between. Looked up from germline, CDR1 is SGHRS and CDR2 is YFSETQ. The CDR3 is 15 residues long. DNA of the CDR3: TGCGCCAGCAGCCTACGGGCCGCGACACAGGACATTCAGTACTTC. Its translation is CASSLRAATQDIQYF.

The V and J genes are TRBV18 and TRBJ2-5; 13 bases are shared with TRBD2. Germline CDR1 reads KGHSH; CDR2 reads LQKENI. The CDR3 loop spans 19 amino acids. Trimming at V came to 3 bases and at J to 1 base, leaving 11 bases not matched to a gene. CDR3 DNA: TGTGCCAGCTCACCTTTCCCGGGACTAGCGGGACGACTCCAAGAGACCCAGTACTTC. It codes for CASSPFPGLAGRLQETQYF.

V is TRBV5-1 and J is TRBJ1-4; no reliable D call. This CDR3 is 14 amino acids long. With 3 bases removed from V and 4 bases from J, the gap between germline ends came to 10 bases. From germline, CDR1 is SGHRS and CDR2 YFSETQ. The CDR3 bases are TGCGCCAGCAGCTATTCAGGCCTTAATGAAAAACTGTTTTTT. Translation gives CASSYSGLNEKLFF.

The chain combines TRBV7-2 with TRBJ1-2; no reliable D call. Germline-derived CDR1 and CDR2 are SGHTA and FQGNSA. This CDR3 comprises 14 residues. V was trimmed by 0 bases and J by 4 bases, leaving 9 bases between them. CDR3 protein: CASSLAGQVYGYTF. The CDR3 bases are TGTGCCAGCAGCTTAGCAGGGCAGGTCTATGGCTACACCTTC.

The V call is TRBV6-5, the J call TRBJ2-3, with 9 bases identical to TRBD2. The CDR3 extends over 16 amino acids. CDR1 and CDR2 (germline): MNHEY, SVGAGI. V shed 4 bases, J shed 5 bases, and the junction held 10 bases outside the gene matches. CDR3 coding DNA: TGTGCCAGCAGTTCGCCTGGCGGGAGGGCCAGAGATACGCAGTATTTT. Translation: CASSSPGGRARDTQYF.

V gene TRBV5-1 combines with J gene TRBJ2-2, with D uncertain. CDR3 length equals 15 residues. V lost 1 base to trimming and J lost 5 bases, with 12 bases between them. Per germline, CDR1 SGHRS and CDR2 YFSETQ. CDR3 DNA sequence: TGCGCCAGCAGCTTGATTAGTGTCGAGACCGGGGAGCTGTTTTTT. It codes for CASSLISVETGELFF.

The CDR3 DNA reads as TGTGCCAGCAGTGACTCGGCTTGGTCGGGCACCGGGGAGCTGTTTTTT. It is translated as CASSDSAWSGTGELFF. The rearrangement uses TRBV6-4 and TRBJ2-2; no clear D. Germline values: CDR1 MRHNA, CDR2 SNTAGT. The CDR3 has 16 amino acids. V lost 0 bases, J lost 4 bases, and 12 bases lay in between.

J is TRBJ2-7 and V is TRBV7-8, with D unresolved. This CDR3 region has 14 residues. With 0 bases removed from V and 1 base from J, the gap between germline ends came to 7 bases. From germline, CDR1 is SGHVS and CDR2 FQNEAQ. CDR3 region: CASSLALQSYEQYF. In DNA form, the CDR3 reads TGTGCCAGCAGCTTAGCGCTGCAGTCCTACGAGCAGTACTTC.

V is TRBV9 and J is TRBJ1-2; D uncertain. CDR1 and CDR2 (germline): SGDLS, YYNGEE. V lost 0 bases to trimming and J lost 5 bases, with 14 bases between them. CDR3 size: 15 residues. In DNA, the CDR3 is TGTGCCAGCAGCGTAGGAGCCCTGGGTTCTTATGGCTACACCTTC. Encoded protein: CASSVGALGSYGYTF.

Concerning this clone: The sample contains more than one DNA sequence encoding this CDR3. This chain links TRBV5-1 with TRBJ2-1; D might be TRBD1 (5 bases). V was shortened by 0 bases and J by 1 base, with 8 bases between the two germline ends. Germline-derived CDR1 and CDR2 are SGHRS and YFSETQ. The CDR3 contains 15 residues. The CDR3 loop reads CASSLADSSYNEQFF. In nucleotides, the CDR3 is TGCGCCAGCAGCTTGGCAGACAGTTCCTACAATGAGCAGTTCTTC.

The CDR3, as DNA: TGTGCCAGGGGCTGGACGGCCTCCCCGAACACCGGGGAGCTGTTTTTT. It yields the protein CARGWTASPNTGELFF. The chain carries TRBV14 and TRBJ2-2; D ambiguous. The CDR3 sequence is 16 residues long. Germline values: CDR1 SGHDN, CDR2 FVKESK. V was trimmed by 9 bases and J by 0 bases, leaving 17 bases between them.

This clone came up once. CDR3 loop: CASSLTVRGLVTEAFF. The CDR3 DNA sequence: TGTGCCAGCAGCTTAACAGTCAGGGGTCTGGTCACTGAAGCTTTCTTT. The chain couples TRBV7-9 to TRBJ1-1, with D possibly being TRBD1 (6 bases). V lost 2 bases to trimming and J lost 4 bases, with 17 bases between them. The CDR3 covers 16 residues. Germline V gives CDR1 SEHNR, CDR2 FQNEAQ (reference sequence).

The V call is TRBV6-5, the J call TRBJ2-1; possibly TRBD2 for D (6 bases). CDR3 length: 11 residues. With 2 bases removed from V and 12 bases from J, the gap between germline ends came to 8 bases. CDR1 and CDR2 (germline): MNHEY, SVGAGI. The CDR3 sequence is CASSYKTRQFF. The CDR3 nucleotides are TGTGCCAGCAGTTACAAGACTAGGCAGTTCTTC.

DNA of the CDR3: TGTGCCAGTAGTATAGATCGGGGGGGCACTGAAGCTTTCTTT. Its translation is CASSIDRGGTEAFF. The chain combines TRBV19 with TRBJ1-1, with D possibly matching TRBD1 (5 bases). The CDR3 totals 14 residues. Germline-derived CDR1 and CDR2 are LNHDA and SQIVND (reference sequence). V was pared by 0 bases and J by 4 bases, with 9 bases between.

V usage is TRBV5-6 and J usage is TRBJ1-1; 9 bases fit TRBD1. CDR3 length: 15 amino acids. Germline loops: CDR1 SGHDT, CDR2 YYEEEE. Trimming cost V 7 bases and J 2 bases; bases outside gene matches: 9. The CDR3 nucleotides read TGTGCCAGCCCCAAGCCGGGACAGGGCAACACTGAAGCTTTCTTT. It specifies CASPKPGQGNTEAFF.

The chain combines TRBV19 with TRBJ2-3; TRBD2 matches 7 bases. Germline CDR1 reads LNHDA; CDR2 reads SQIVND (reference sequence). The CDR3 covers 16 residues. The V segment lost 0 bases and the J segment 0 bases; nucleotides outside the gene matches: 3. CDR3 DNA: TGTGCCAGTAGTATAGACATTAGCGGGAGCACAGATACGCAGTATTTT. Translating it yields CASSIDISGSTDTQYF.